This note documents a single T cell receptor beta chain sequence. The antigen remains undetermined. This PCR relied on a set of 60 Vbeta primers and 13 Jbeta primers. Produced via immunoSEQ multiplex PCR; TCRdb's table is partial and in-frame only. The data contain approximately 190,000 clones, 75% to 85% of them seen just once; the ten biggest clones take up just over 2%. This entry comes from a study of cytomegalovirus exposure and HLA in healthy donors. The CDR3 totals 16 residues. Germline-derived CDR1 and CDR2 are WSHSY and SAAADI. Unmatched junction bases numbered 3, after V lost 0 bases and J lost 3 bases. Findings and limits, study-wide: A later examination showed that TCR association rates differed by HLA locus, with DRB1 most and HLA-C fewest. The authors assumed roughly uniform sequencing depth across donors for presence/absence analyses. In a later analysis, compared with equally common non-associated chains, HLA-associated beta chains were more expanded.

The receptor comes from a woman aged 18-29 years in good health and CMV-seropositive. The chain is built from TRBV10-2 and TRBJ2-3, with 10 positions matching TRBD2. The specimen sequenced was PBMCs. The DNA for the CDR3 is TGCGCCAGCAGTGAGTCGTTGGGACTAGCGACAGATACGCAGTATTTT. Translation gives CASSESLGLATDTQYF.